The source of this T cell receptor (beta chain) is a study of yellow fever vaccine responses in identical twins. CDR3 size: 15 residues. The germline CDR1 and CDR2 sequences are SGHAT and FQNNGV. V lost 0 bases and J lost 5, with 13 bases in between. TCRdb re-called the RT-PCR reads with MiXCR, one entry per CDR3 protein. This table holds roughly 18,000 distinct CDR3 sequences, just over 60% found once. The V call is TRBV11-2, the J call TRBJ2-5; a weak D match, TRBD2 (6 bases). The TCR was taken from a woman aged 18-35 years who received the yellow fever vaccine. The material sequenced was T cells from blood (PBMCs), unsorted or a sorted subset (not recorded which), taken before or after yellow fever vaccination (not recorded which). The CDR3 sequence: CASSLDGGRTETQYF. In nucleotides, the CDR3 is TGTGCCAGCAGCTTAGATGGAGGGAGGACGGAGACCCAGTACTTC.